Listed below are T cell receptor beta chains from one sample, sequenced in a study of blood T cell repertoires in COVID-19. Sequenced by immunoSEQ multiplex PCR; TCRdb stores in-frame clones only, minus some. This sample carries 130,000 to 150,000 clones, around 87% of them seen once, and the ten largest clones take roughly 12%. The source material was PBMCs or T cells enriched from blood (not recorded which). Every receptor here comes from a man between 60 and 70 years old who had recovered from COVID-19. Both conserved end residues are part of each CDR3. The D gene is left open where the match is weak. Clone size is not always given. Where it is, it says once, few, many or a class for expanded clones.

>-|TRBJ1-2|TRBV9|-
TGTGCCAGCAGCGTCCACAGGCTTGACTATGGCTACACCTTC
CASSVHRLDYGYTF
>-|TRBJ2-3|TRBV2|TRBD1
TGTGCCAGCATCCCACAGGGGACAGATACGCAGTATTTT
CASIPQGTDTQYF
>-|TRBJ2-2|TRBV6-1|TRBD2
TGTGCCAGCAGTGAAGGGGGTTGGAGCGGGAGTTGGCCCGGGGAGCTGTTTTTT
CASSEGGWSGSWPGELFF
>-|TRBJ2-1|TRBV15|-
TGTGCCACCAGCAGAGATCCCAGGGGCGATGAGCAGTTCTTC
CATSRDPRGDEQFF
>-|TRBJ2-7|TRBV20-1|TRBD2
TGCAGTGCTAGTAAGACTAGCGGGGCTTACTACGAGCAGTACTTC
CSASKTSGAYYEQYF
>-|TRBJ1-2|TRBV15|-
TGTGCCACCAGGGCGGGGGGCACCTATGGCTACACCTTC
CATRAGGTYGYTF
>-|TRBJ1-5|TRBV18|TRBD1
TGTGCCAGCTCACCACAGGGACAGGGTGGGAATCAGCCCCAGCATTTT
CASSPQGQGGNQPQHF
>-|TRBJ2-2|TRBV6-1|TRBD1
TGTGCCAGCAGTGAAGTCCCCACAGGGGCGTCCGGGGAGCTGTTTTTT
CASSEVPTGASGELFF
>-|TRBJ2-4|TRBV5-1|TRBD2
TGCGCCAGCCGCGACGGGAGGGCCCGGAACATTCAGTACTTC
CASRDGRARNIQYF
>-|TRBJ1-1|TRBV27|-
TGTGCCAGCAGTTTAACCCAGGTGAACACTGAAGCTTTCTTT
CASSLTQVNTEAFF
>-|TRBJ1-6|TRBV2|-
TGTGCCAGCAGTGAAACTATAGGGGTGGGCTCCTATAATTCACCCCTCCACTTT
CASSETIGVGSYNSPLHF
>-|TRBJ2-2|TRBV5-1|TRBD1
TGCGCCAGCACCCTGTACCTGGACAGGGGGTTTTACACCGGGGAGCTGTTTTTT
CASTLYLDRGFYTGELFF
>once|TRBJ2-3|TRBV30|-
TGTGCCTGGAGAGTGTGGCGACAAGTAGCAGATACGCAGTATTTT
CAWRVWRQVADTQYF
>-|TRBJ2-3|TRBV5-1|-
TGCGCCAGCAGCTCCGGGACTCCCAGCGATACGCAGTATTTT
CASSSGTPSDTQYF
>-|TRBJ2-7|TRBV19|-
TGTGCCAGTAGCCTCTCGAGGCCAGGACTCGGGGAGCAGTACTTC
CASSLSRPGLGEQYF
>few|TRBJ1-4|TRBV10-3|TRBD1
TGTGCCATTCGGACAGGGGATAATGAAAAACTGTTTTTT
CAIRTGDNEKLFF
>-|TRBJ1-2|TRBV2|TRBD1
TGTGCCAGCAGTGTCCAGGGGGGCGCGCGGGGCTACACCTTC
CASSVQGGARGYTF
>-|TRBJ2-4|TRBV18|TRBD2
TGTGCCAGCTCACCGACTAGCGGGAGAGACATTCAGTACTTC
CASSPTSGRDIQYF
>once|TRBJ2-1|TRBV11-2|TRBD2
TGTGCCAGCAGCTCCCCGAGCGGGATCAGCCACAATGAGCAGTTCTTC
CASSSPSGISHNEQFF
>-|TRBJ1-4|TRBV4-1|-
TGCGCCAGCAGCCAAGATCGAGCCGGGGGTCGGCGGGAAAAACTGTTTTTT
CASSQDRAGGRREKLFF
>-|TRBJ2-3|TRBV27|TRBD2
TGTGCCAGCAGCACTAGCGGGAGGGCCCCGACAGATACGCAGTATTTT
CASSTSGRAPTDTQYF
>-|TRBJ2-7|TRBV5-1|TRBD2
TGCGCCAGCAGCACCTCGGGGGGTGGTTACGAGCAGTACTTC
CASSTSGGGYEQYF
>once|TRBJ1-2|TRBV14|TRBD1
TGTGCCAGCAGCCAAATGGGACAGGGTGCCTATGGCTACACCTTC
CASSQMGQGAYGYTF